One sample yielded the 15 T cell receptor beta chains listed below, sequenced in a study of blood T cell repertoires in COVID-19. Sequencing was performed with immunoSEQ multiplex PCR; in TCRdb, only in-frame clones are kept and a portion is missing. The data contain about 150,000 clones, over 70% of them singletons. The sample taken for sequencing was peripheral blood. The receptors were gathered from a man aged 50 to 60 with active or convalescent COVID-19.

This chain uses TRBV19 with TRBJ2-1; 13 bases fit TRBD2. The ends lost 10 bases at V and 6 bases at J; junction bases unmatched: 12. Germline loops: CDR1 LNHDA, CDR2 SQIVND (reference sequence). CDR3 length: 16 residues. The DNA of the CDR3 is TGTGCCACCTGTCCCTCGAGGACTAGCGGGAGCAATGAGCAGTTCTTC. This encodes CATCPSRTSGSNEQFF.

The V call is TRBV5-4, the J call TRBJ2-7; 9 nucleotides line up with TRBD1. CDR1 and CDR2 (germline): SGHNT, YYREEE (reference sequence). The trim removed 0 bases at V and 5 bases at J, leaving 3 bases unmatched. This CDR3 region has 14 residues. CDR3 nucleotides: TGTGCCAGCAGCTTGGACAGGGGGCTCGACGAGCAGTACTTC. As protein: CASSLDRGLDEQYF.

This rearrangement joins TRBV9 to TRBJ2-5; 8 bases are a match to TRBD2. The CDR3 runs 15 residues. Germline V gives CDR1 SGDLS, CDR2 YYNGEE. The junction had 6 bases not matched to a gene; V was cut back by 0 bases and J by 5 bases. The DNA of the CDR3 is TGTGCCAGCAGCGTAGGAGCGGGAGTAGGCGAGACCCAGTACTTC. As protein: CASSVGAGVGETQYF.

The gene calls are TRBV7-2 and TRBJ1-5; D unclear. Trimming cost V 3 bases and J 3 bases, with 9 bases left between them. The CDR3 contains 14 residues. Germline V gene sequence: CDR1 SGHTA, CDR2 FQGNSA. The CDR3 is CASSLGSLNQPQHF. The CDR3, as DNA: TGTGCCAGCAGCTTGGGCAGTCTCAATCAGCCCCAGCATTTT. Using reference TRBV7-2 and TRBJ1-5 for the parts outside the CDR3, the full variable domain is GAGVSQSPSNKVTEKGKDVELRCDPISGHTALYWYRQSLGQGLEFLIYFQGNSAPDKSGLPSDRFSAERTGGSVSTLTIQRTQQEDSAVYLCASSLGSLNQPQHFGDGTRLSIL.

V gene TRBV29-1 combines with J gene TRBJ2-7; 9 bases map to TRBD2. This CDR3 contains 13 residues. V was clipped by 4 bases and J by 5 bases; unmatched bases: 6. Germline V gene sequence: CDR1 SQVTM, CDR2 ANQGSEA. The CDR3 coding sequence is TGCAGCGTTGCGGCGGGAGGGCCCCACGAGCAGTACTTC. The encoded protein is CSVAAGGPHEQYF.

The J gene is TRBJ2-3, the V gene TRBV28, with D possibly matching TRBD2 (6 bases). The germline V gene has CDR1 MDHEN and CDR2 SYDVKM. V dropped 6 bases and J dropped 10 bases, with 20 bases sitting between them. CDR3 length equals 14 residues. CDR3 sequence: CASRAAGRDLPQYF. For the CDR3, the DNA is TGTGCCAGCAGGGCGGCGGGACGCGACCTTCCGCAGTATTTT.

This clone was observed many times. The V call is TRBV27, the J call TRBJ2-3; D is possibly TRBD1 (6 bases). CDR3 length: 14 residues. Germline CDR1 is MNHEY and CDR2 is SMNVEV (reference sequence). Trimming took off 1 base at V and 4 bases at J, with 9 bases between the two ends. CDR3 sequence reads: CASSLFRGADTQYF. The CDR3, as DNA: TGTGCCAGCAGTTTATTCAGGGGAGCAGATACGCAGTATTTT.

A remark on this clone: At one of its ends the junction is not consistent with the germline gene, which may arise from a read error. V gene TRBV5-6 combines with J gene TRBJ2-1, with TRBD1 as a possible D gene (6 bases). From germline, CDR1 is SGHDT and CDR2 YYEEEE. The CDR3 is 12 amino acids. This chain's CDR3 is CASGATYSEQFF. CDR3 coding DNA: TGTGCCTCAGGGGCGACCTACAGTGAGCAGTTCTTC.

The chain combines TRBV19 with TRBJ1-3, with 7 bases lining up with TRBD1. In germline, CDR1 is LNHDA, CDR2 SQIVND (reference sequence). The CDR3 is 15 residues long. Germline trimming cut 5 bases from V and 0 bases from J; bases unmatched to any gene: 4. The CDR3 nucleotides read TGTGCCAGTAGTGACAGGGCCTCCTCTGGAAACACCATATATTTT. Amino acid sequence: CASSDRASSGNTIYF.

This clone was detected only a few times. The chain employs TRBV4-1 and TRBJ2-7; 7 nucleotides align to TRBD1. Germline V lookup: CDR1 MGHRA, CDR2 YSYEKL. V dropped 1 base and J dropped 3; count of bases not matched to a gene: 6. This CDR3 has 15 residues. CDR3 region: CASSQVRQGIYEQYF. The CDR3 region has the DNA TGCGCCAGCAGCCAAGTTAGACAGGGAATCTACGAGCAGTACTTC.

The chain links TRBV19 to TRBJ2-7, with 8 bases fitting TRBD2. The CDR3 runs to 14 residues. Losses at the gene ends were 3 bases for V and 3 bases for J; bases not matched to a gene: 4. Germline V CDR1 and CDR2: LNHDA, SQIVND (reference sequence). CDR3 loop: CASSIREGFYEQYF. CDR3 nucleotide sequence: TGTGCCAGTAGTATCCGGGAGGGTTTCTACGAGCAGTACTTC.

The chain carries TRBV10-2 and TRBJ2-7; D gene uncertain. This CDR3 has 12 residues. V shed 3 bases and J shed 2 bases, with 5 bases lying between them. Germline CDR1 WSHSY, CDR2 SAAADI. The CDR3 region is CASSEFTYEQYF. The CDR3 DNA follows: TGCGCCAGCAGTGAATTTACCTACGAGCAGTACTTC.

This chain links TRBV30 with TRBJ2-4; D is ambiguous. The CDR3 spans 15 residues. Germline CDR1 and CDR2: GTSNPN and SVGIG (reference sequence). V lost 1 base to trimming and J lost 3 bases, with 13 bases between them. The CDR3 DNA reads TGTGCCTGGAGTGACCCCCTAGATTTCAAAAACATTCAGTACTTC. This codes for CAWSDPLDFKNIQYF. The full variable domain, its missing parts supplied by reference TRBV30 and TRBJ2-4, is SQTIHQWPATLVQPVGSPLSLECTVEGTSNPNLYWYRQAAGRGLQLLFYSVGIGQISSEVPQNLSASRPQDRQFILSSKKLLLSDSGFYLCAWSDPLDFKNIQYFGAGTRLSVL.

This clone was counted only a few times. This chain joins TRBV23-1 and TRBJ1-6; 8 bases line up with TRBD1. TRBV23-1 is given ORF status, its function remaining uncertain. The CDR3 sequence is 15 residues long. V gave up 3 bases and J gave up 10 bases; unmatched junction bases: 8. CDR3 protein: CASSHSGTGRSPLHF. The CDR3 coding sequence is TGCGCCAGCAGTCATTCCGGGACAGGTAGATCACCCCTCCACTTT.

The gene calls are TRBV7-9 and TRBJ1-5; D call uncertain. Deletions cut 2 bases from V and 9 bases from J, with 11 bases between. The CDR3 has 13 amino acids. Looked up from germline, CDR1 is SEHNR and CDR2 is FQNEAQ (reference sequence). For the CDR3, the DNA is TGTGCCAGCAGCTTATTATCAGATGGGCCCCAGCATTTT. Protein sequence: CASSLLSDGPQHF.